The rows below give T cell receptor beta chains drawn from one sample of a study of T cell repertoires in cytomegalovirus infection. Using its own MiXCR run on the reads, TCRdb lists one record per CDR3 protein. The sample contains hundreds of thousands of distinct CDR3 sequences, more than 20% of which appear only once. Sequenced input: CD8+ T cells from PBMCs. These receptors were obtained from a human donor in good health (CMV status not recorded). Some clones in this sample may be carry-over from other donors' samples. Both conserved end residues are part of each CDR3. Fields, in order: J gene, V gene, CDR3 protein.

TRBJ2-1,TRBV12-5,CASGLGRGGEQFF
TRBJ1-4,TRBV4-1,CASSQEPGTPYEKLFF
TRBJ2-3,TRBV6-2/TRBV6-3,CASSYSTASGGSTDTQYF
TRBJ1-1,TRBV29-1,CSVGLRGGTEAFF
TRBJ1-1,TRBV5-6,CASSDQGAEAFF
TRBJ2-5,TRBV28,CASSLTLYQETQYF
TRBJ2-7,TRBV14,CASSQVASSYEQYF
TRBJ1-3,TRBV15,CATSRPDSFSGNTIYF
TRBJ2-3,TRBV19,CASSMEGASTDTQYF
TRBJ2-1,TRBV7-9,CASSRTGEQFF
TRBJ1-5,TRBV29-1,CSQRIGTGTESNQPQHF
TRBJ2-1,TRBV20-1,CSARPLEQFDEQFF
TRBJ1-5,TRBV12-5,CASGLSRGAGDQPQHF
TRBJ1-1,TRBV6-5,CASSRDSGVTEAFF
TRBJ2-2,TRBV10-3,CAIRTDSTGELFF
TRBJ2-2,TRBV20-1,CSVPVQDLNTGELFF
TRBJ2-5,TRBV12-5,CASGSPTGGETQYF
TRBJ2-1,TRBV7-6,CASSWAAGGFYNEQFF
TRBJ2-7,TRBV12-3/TRBV12-4,CASSSGTAVFSYEQYF
TRBJ2-3,TRBV9,CASSAGTGFSTDTQYF
TRBJ2-1,TRBV29-1,CSVDGTAGGSSNEQFF
TRBJ2-1,TRBV10-3,CAINLAGGNYNEQFF
TRBJ1-5,TRBV7-6,CASSLSTRDREDQPQHF
TRBJ2-6,TRBV2,CASSEAWEYGANVLTF
TRBJ2-2,TRBV7-1,CASRPDSNTGELFF
TRBJ2-2,TRBV5-1,CASSLARGADTGELFF
TRBJ1-1,TRBV28,CASSLTLKNTEAFF
TRBJ1-6,TRBV7-6,CASSLGQGNSSLHF
TRBJ2-1,TRBV6-2/TRBV6-3,CASSYRRGEQFF